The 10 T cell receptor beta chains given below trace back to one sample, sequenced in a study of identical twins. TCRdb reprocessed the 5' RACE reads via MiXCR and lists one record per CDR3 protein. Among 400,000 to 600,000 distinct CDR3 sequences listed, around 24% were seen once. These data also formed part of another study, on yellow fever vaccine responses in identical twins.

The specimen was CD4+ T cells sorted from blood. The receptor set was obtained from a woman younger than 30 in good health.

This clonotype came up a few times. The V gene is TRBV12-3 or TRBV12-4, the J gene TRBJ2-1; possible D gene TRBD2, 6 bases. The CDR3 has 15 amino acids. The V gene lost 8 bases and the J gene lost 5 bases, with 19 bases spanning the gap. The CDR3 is CASGTSNGGNNEQFF. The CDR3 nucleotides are TGTGCCAGCGGGACCTCTAACGGGGGAAACAATGAGCAGTTCTTC.

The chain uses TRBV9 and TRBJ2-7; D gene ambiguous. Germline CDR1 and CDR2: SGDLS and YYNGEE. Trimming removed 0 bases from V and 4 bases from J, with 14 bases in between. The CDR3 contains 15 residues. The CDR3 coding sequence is TGTGCCAGCAGCGTAGATCCCCGACTGAGTTACGAGCAGTACTTC. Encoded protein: CASSVDPRLSYEQYF.

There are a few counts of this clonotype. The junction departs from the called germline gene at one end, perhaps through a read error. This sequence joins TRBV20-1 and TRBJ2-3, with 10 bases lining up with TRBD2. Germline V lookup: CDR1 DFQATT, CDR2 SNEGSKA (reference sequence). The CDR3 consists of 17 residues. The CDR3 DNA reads TGCAGTGCTAGTAGAGTCGGGGTAGCGGGAGGCACGGATACGCAGTATTTT. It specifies CSASRVGVAGGTDTQYF.

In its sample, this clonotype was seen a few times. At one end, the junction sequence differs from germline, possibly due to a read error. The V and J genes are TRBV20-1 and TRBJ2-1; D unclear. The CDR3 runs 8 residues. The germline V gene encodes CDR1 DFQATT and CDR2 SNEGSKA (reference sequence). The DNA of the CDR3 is TGCAGTGCACTCCCTCGGCTCTTC. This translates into CSALPRLF.

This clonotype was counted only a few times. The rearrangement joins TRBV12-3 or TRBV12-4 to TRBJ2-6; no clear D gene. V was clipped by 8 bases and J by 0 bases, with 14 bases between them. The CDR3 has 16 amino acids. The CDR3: CASVTSRSSGANVLTF. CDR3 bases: TGTGCCAGCGTGACGTCCAGGAGCTCTGGGGCCAACGTCCTGACTTTC.

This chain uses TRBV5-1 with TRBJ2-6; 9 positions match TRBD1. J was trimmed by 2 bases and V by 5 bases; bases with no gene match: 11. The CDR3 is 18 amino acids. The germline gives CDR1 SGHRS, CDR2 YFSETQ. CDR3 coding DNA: TGCGCCAGCAGTTCCCAACAGGGGGCGTTAGCTGGGGCCAACGTCCTGACTTTC. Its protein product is CASSSQQGALAGANVLTF.

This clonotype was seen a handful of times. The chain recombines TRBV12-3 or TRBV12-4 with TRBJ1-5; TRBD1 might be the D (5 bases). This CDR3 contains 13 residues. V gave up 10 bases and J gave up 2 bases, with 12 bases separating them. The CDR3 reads CATTGTGNQPQHF. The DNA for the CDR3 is TGTGCCACCACCGGGACGGGCAATCAGCCCCAGCATTTT.

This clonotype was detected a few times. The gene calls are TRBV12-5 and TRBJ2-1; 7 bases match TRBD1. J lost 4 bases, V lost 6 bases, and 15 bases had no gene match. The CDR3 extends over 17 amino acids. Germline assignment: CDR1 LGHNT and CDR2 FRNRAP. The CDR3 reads CASGSQGELRFYNEQFF. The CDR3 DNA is TGTGCTAGTGGGTCCCAGGGGGAACTCCGTTTTTACAATGAGCAGTTCTTC.

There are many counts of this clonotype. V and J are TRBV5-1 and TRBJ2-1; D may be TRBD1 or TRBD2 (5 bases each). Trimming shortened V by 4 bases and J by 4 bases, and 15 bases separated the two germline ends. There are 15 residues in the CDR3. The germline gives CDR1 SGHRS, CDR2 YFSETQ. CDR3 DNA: TGCGCCAGCAGCGTATCCGGGACGGAATACAATGAGCAGTTCTTC. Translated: CASSVSGTEYNEQFF.

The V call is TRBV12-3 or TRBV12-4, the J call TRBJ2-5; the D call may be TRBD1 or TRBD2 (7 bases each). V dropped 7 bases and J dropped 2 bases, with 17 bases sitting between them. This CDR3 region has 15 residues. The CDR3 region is CASTMTGRGQETQYF. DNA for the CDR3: TGTGCCAGCACCATGACAGGGCGGGGGCAAGAGACCCAGTACTTC.